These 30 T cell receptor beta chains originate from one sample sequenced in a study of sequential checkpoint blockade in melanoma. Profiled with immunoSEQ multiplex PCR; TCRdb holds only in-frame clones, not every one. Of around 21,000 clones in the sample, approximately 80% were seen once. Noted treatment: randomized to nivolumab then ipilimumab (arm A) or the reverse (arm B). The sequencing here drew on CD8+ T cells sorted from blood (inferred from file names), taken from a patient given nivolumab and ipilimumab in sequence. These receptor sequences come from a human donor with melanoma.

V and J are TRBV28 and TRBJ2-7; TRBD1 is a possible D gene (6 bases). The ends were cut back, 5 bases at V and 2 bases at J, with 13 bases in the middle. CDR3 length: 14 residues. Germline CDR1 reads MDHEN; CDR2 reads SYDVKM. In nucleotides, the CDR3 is TGTGCCAGCAGTCCCAGGACAGTCACCTACGAGCAGTACTTC. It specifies CASSPRTVTYEQYF.

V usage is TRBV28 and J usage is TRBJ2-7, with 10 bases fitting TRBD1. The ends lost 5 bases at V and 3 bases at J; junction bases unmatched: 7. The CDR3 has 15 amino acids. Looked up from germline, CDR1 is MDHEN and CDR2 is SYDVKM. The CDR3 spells CASSKDRGRLYEQYF. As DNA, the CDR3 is TGTGCCAGCAGTAAAGACAGGGGGCGTCTCTACGAGCAGTACTTC.

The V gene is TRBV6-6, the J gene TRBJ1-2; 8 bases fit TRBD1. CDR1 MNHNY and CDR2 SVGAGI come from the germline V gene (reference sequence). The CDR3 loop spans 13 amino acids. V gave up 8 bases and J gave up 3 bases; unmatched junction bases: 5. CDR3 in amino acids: CASHPGGYYGYTF. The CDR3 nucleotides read TGTGCCAGCCATCCAGGGGGCTACTATGGCTACACCTTC.

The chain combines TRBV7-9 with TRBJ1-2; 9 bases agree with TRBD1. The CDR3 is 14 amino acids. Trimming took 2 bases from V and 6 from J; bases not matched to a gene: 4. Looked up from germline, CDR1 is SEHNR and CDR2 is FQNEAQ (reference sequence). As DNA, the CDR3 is TGTGCCAGCAGCTTATGGGACAGGGAAAATGGCTACACCTTC. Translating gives CASSLWDRENGYTF.

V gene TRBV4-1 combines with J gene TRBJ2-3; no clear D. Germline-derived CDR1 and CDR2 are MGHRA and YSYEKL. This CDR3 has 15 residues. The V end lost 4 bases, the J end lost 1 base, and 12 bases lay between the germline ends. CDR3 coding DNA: TGCGCCAGCAGCCCCAGTGCGGTAGGCACAGATACGCAGTATTTT. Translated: CASSPSAVGTDTQYF.

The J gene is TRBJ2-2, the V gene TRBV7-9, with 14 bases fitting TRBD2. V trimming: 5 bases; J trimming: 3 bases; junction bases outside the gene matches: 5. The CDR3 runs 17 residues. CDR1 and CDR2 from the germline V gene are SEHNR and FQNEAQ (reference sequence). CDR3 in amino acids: CASSLPTSGGDTGELFF. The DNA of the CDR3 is TGTGCCAGCAGCCTTCCGACTAGCGGGGGGGACACCGGGGAGCTGTTTTTT.

The CDR3 sequence: CASSQSQNRAPANEKLFF. CDR3 nucleotides: TGCGCCAGCAGCCAAAGCCAAAACAGGGCACCGGCTAATGAAAAACTGTTTTTT. This chain joins TRBV4-1 and TRBJ1-4; tentatively, D is TRBD1 (6 bases). The V and J ends lost 2 bases and 3 bases respectively, with 19 bases between them. The CDR3 has 18 amino acids. Germline CDR1 MGHRA, CDR2 YSYEKL.

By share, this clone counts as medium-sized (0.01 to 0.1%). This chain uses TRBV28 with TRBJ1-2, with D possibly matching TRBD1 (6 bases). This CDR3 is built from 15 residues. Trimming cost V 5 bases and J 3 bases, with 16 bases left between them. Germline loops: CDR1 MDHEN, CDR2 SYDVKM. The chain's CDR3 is CASSLTRGGHYGYTF. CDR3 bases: TGTGCCAGCAGTCTAACCAGGGGTGGCCACTATGGCTACACCTTC.

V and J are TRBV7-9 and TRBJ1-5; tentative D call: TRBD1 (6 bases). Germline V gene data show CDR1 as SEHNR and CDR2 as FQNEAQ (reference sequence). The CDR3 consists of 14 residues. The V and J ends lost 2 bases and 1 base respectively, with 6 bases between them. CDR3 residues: CASSLTGSNQPQHF. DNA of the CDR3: TGTGCCAGCAGCTTAACAGGGAGCAATCAGCCCCAGCATTTT.

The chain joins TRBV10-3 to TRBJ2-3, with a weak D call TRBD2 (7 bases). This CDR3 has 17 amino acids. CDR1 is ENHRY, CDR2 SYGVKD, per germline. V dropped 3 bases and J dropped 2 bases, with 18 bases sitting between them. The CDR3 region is CAISEIRGRAPTDTQYF. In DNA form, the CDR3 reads TGTGCCATCAGTGAAATAAGGGGGAGGGCCCCCACAGATACGCAGTATTTT.

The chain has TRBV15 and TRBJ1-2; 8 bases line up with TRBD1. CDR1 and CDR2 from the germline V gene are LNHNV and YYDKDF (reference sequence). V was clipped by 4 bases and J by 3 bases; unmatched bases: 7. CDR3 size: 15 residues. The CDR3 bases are TGTGCCACCAGCACAGACAGGGGCGTCGACTATGGCTACACCTTC. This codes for CATSTDRGVDYGYTF.

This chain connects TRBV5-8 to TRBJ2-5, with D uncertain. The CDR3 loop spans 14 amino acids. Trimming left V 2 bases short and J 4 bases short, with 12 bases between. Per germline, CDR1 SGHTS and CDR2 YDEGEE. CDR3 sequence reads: CASSFMSFPETQYF. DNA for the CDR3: TGTGCCAGCAGCTTTATGAGTTTCCCAGAGACCCAGTACTTC. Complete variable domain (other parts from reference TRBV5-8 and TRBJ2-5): EAGVTQSPTHLIKTRGQQATLRCSPISGHTSVYWYQQALGLGLQFLLWYDEGEERNRGNFPPRFSGRQFPNYSSELNVNALELEDSALYLCASSFMSFPETQYFGPGTRLLVL.

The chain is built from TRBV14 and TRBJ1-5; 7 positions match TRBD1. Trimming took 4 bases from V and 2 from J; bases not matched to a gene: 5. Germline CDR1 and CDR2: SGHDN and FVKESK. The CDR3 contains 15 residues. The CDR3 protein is CASSPGGMGNQPQHF. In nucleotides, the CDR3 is TGTGCCAGCAGCCCAGGGGGGATGGGCAATCAGCCCCAGCATTTT.

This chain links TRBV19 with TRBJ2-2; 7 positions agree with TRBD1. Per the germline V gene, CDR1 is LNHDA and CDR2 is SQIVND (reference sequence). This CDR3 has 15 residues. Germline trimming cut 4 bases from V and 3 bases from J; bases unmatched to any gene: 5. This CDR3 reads CASSSGQVHTGELFF. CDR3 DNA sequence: TGTGCCAGTAGTAGCGGACAGGTTCACACCGGGGAGCTGTTTTTT.

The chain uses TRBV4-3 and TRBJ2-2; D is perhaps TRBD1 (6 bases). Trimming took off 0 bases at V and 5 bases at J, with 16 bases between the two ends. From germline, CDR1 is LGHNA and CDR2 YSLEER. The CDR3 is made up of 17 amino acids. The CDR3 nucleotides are TGCGCCAGCAGCCAAGATCCAGGCAGGGGTTTAACCGGGGAGCTGTTTTTT. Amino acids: CASSQDPGRGLTGELFF.

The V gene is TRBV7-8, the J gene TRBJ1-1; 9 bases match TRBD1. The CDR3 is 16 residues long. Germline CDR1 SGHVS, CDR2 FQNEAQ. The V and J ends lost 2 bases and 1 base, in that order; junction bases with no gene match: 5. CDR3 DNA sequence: TGTGCCAGCAGCTTACCTGGACAGGGGTGGAACACTGAAGCTTTCTTT. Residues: CASSLPGQGWNTEAFF.

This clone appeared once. As DNA, the CDR3 is TGTGCCAGCAGCGGTCCAGGCTGGATTGGGGCCAACGTCCTGACTTTC. This translates into CASSGPGWIGANVLTF. The chain links TRBV9 to TRBJ2-6; D remains ambiguous. The CDR3 consists of 16 residues. Germline V gives CDR1 SGDLS, CDR2 YYNGEE. Trimming shortened V by 3 bases and J by 3 bases, and 13 bases separated the two germline ends.

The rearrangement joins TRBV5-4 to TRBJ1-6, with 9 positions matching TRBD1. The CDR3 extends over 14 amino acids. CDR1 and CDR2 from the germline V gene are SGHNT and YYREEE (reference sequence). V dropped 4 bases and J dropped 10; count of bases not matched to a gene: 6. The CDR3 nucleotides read TGTGCCAGCAGCGGGGGACAGGGCGGGTCACCCCTCCACTTT. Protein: CASSGGQGGSPLHF.

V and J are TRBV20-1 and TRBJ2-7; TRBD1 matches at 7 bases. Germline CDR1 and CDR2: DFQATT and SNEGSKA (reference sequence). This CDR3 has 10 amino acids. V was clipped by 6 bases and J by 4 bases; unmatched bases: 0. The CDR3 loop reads CSARGYEQYF. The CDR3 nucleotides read TGCAGTGCCAGGGGGTACGAGCAGTACTTC.

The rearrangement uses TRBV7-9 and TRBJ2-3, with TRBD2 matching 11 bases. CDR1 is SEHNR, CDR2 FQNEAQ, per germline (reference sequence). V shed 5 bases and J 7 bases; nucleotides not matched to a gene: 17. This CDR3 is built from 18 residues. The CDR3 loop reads CASSRTTSGGRGLNTQYF. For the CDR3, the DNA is TGTGCCAGCAGCCGAACAACTAGCGGGGGCCGCGGTTTGAATACGCAGTATTTT.

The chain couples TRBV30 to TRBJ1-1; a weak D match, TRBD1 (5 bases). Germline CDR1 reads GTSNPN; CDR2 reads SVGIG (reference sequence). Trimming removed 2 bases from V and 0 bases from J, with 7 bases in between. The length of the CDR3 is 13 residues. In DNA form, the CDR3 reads TGTGCCTGGAGTTCGACAGTGAACACTGAAGCTTTCTTT. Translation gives CAWSSTVNTEAFF.

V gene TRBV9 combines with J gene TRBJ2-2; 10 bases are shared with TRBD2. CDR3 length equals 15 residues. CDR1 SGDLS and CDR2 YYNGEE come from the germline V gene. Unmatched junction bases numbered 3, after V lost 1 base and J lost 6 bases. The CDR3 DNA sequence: TGTGCCAGCAGCGTATGGCTAGCGGGGGCCGGGGAGCTGTTTTTT. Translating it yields CASSVWLAGAGELFF. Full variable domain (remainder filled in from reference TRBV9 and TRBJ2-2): DSGVTQTPKHLITATGQRVTLRCSPRSGDLSVYWYQQSLDQGLQFLIQYYNGEERAKGNILERFSAQQFPDLHSELNLSSLELGDSALYFCASSVWLAGAGELFFGEGSRLTVL.

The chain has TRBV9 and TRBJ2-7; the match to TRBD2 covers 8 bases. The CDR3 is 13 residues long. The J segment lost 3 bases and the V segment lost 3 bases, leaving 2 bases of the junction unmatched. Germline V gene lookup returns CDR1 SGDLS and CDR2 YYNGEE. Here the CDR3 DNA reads TGTGCCAGCAGCGACGGGACTAGCTACGAGCAGTACTTC. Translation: CASSDGTSYEQYF.

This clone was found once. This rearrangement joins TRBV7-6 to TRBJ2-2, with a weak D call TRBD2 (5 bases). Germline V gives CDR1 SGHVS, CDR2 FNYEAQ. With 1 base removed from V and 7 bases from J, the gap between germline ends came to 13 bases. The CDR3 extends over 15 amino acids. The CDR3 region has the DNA TGTGCCAGCAGCTTAGTGTCTAGCTCTGGCGGGGAGCTGTTTTTT. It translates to CASSLVSSSGGELFF.

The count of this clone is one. The CDR3 here is CASRGGGQGTNTGELFF. The CDR3 nucleotides are TGTGCAAGTCGCGGAGGGGGACAGGGGACGAACACCGGGGAGCTGTTTTTT. This sequence joins TRBV12-2 and TRBJ2-2; the table gives TRBD1 as D, unverified against the DNA. TRBV12-2 is given as a pseudogene. The CDR3 has 17 amino acids.

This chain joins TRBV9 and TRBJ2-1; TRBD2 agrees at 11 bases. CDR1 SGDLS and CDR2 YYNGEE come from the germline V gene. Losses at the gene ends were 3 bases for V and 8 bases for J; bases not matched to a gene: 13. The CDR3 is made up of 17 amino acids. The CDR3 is CASSGSSGTSGVHEQFF. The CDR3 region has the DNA TGTGCCAGCAGCGGCTCATCCGGGACTAGCGGTGTACATGAGCAGTTCTTC. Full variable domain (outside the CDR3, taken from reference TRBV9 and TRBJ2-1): DSGVTQTPKHLITATGQRVTLRCSPRSGDLSVYWYQQSLDQGLQFLIQYYNGEERAKGNILERFSAQQFPDLHSELNLSSLELGDSALYFCASSGSSGTSGVHEQFFGPGTRLTVL.

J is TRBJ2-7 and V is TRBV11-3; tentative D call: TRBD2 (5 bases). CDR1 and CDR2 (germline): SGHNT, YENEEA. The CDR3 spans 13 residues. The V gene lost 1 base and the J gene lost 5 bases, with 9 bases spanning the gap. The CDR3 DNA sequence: TGTGCCAGCAGCTTAGGGAGGAGCGACGAGCAGTACTTC. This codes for CASSLGRSDEQYF. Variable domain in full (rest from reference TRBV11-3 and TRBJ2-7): EAGVVQSPRYKIIEKKQPVAFWCNPISGHNTLYWYLQNLGQGPELLIRYENEEAVDDSQLPKDRFSAERLKGVDSTLKIQPAELGDSAVYLCASSLGRSDEQYFGPGTRLTVT.

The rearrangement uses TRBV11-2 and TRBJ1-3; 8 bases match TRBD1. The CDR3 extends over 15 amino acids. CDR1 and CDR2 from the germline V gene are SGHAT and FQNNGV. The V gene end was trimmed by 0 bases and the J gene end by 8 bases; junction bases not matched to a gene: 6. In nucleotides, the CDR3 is TGTGCCAGCAGCTTAGAACGGACAGGGTTGGACACCATATATTTT. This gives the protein CASSLERTGLDTIYF. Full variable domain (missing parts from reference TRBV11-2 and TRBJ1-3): EAGVAQSPRYKIIEKRQSVAFWCNPISGHATLYWYQQILGQGPKLLIQFQNNGVVDDSQLPKDRFSAERLKGVDSTLKIQPAKLEDSAVYLCASSLERTGLDTIYFGEGSWLTVV.

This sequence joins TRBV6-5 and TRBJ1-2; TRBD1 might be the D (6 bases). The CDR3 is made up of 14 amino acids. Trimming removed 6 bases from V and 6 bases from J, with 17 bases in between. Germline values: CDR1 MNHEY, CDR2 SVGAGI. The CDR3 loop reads CASSSGEWWDGYTF. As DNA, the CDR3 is TGTGCCAGCAGCTCAGGGGAATGGTGGGATGGCTACACCTTC.

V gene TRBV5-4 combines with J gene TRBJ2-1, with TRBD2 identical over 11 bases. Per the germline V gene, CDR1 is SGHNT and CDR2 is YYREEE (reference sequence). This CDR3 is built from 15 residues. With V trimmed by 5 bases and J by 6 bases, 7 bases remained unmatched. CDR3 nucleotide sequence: TGTGCCAGCAGGATTAGCGGGGGGGCCGCCAATGAGCAGTTCTTC. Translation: CASRISGGAANEQFF.